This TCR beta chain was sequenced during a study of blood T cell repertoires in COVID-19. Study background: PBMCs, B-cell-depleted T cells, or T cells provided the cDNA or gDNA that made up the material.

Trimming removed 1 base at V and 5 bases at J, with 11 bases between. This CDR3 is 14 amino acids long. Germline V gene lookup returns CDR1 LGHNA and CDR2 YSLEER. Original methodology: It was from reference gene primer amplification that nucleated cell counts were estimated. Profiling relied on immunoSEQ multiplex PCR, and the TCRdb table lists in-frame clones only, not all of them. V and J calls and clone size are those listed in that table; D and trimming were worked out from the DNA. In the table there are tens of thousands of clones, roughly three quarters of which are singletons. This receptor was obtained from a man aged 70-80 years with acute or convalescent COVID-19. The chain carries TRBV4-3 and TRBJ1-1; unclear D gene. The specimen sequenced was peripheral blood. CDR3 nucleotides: TGCGCCAGCAGCCAAGTTGGGAGCGGGACTGAAGCTTTCTTT. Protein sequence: CASSQVGSGTEAFF.